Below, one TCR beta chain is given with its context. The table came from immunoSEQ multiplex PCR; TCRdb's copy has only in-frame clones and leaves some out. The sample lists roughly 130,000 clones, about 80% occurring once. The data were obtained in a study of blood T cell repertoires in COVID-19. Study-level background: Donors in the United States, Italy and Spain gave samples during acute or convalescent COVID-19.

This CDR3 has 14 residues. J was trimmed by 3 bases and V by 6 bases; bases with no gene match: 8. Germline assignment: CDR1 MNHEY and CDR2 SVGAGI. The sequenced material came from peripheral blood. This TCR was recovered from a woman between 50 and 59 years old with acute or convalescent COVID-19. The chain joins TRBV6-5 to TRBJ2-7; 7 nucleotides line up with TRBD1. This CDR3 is CASSRTGVLYEQYF. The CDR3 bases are TGTGCCAGCAGCCGGACAGGAGTACTCTACGAGCAGTACTTC.